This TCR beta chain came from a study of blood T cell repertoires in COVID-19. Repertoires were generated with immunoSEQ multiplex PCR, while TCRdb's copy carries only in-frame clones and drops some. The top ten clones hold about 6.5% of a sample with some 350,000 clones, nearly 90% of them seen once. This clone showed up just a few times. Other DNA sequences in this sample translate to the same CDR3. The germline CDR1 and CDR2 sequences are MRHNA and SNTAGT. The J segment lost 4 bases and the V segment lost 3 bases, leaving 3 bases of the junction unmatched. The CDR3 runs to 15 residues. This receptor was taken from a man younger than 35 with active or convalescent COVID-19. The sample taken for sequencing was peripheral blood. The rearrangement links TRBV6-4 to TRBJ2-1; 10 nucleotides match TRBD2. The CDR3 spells CASSDLAGAYNEQFF. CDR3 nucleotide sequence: TGTGCCAGCAGTGATCTAGCGGGAGCTTACAATGAGCAGTTCTTC.